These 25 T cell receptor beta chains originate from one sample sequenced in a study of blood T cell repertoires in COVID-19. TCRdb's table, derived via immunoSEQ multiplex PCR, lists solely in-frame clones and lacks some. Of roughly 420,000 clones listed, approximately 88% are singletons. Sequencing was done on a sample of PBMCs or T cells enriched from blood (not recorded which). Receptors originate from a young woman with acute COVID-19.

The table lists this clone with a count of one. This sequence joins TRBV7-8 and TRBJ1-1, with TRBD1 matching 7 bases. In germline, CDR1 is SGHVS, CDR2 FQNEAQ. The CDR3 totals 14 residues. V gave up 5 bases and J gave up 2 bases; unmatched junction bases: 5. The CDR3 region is CASSLQGPNTEAFF. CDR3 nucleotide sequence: TGTGCCAGCAGCCTACAGGGGCCTAACACTGAAGCTTTCTTT.

The CDR3 DNA sequence: TGCAGCGTTGAAGATAGGGGACAGAACTACGAGCAGTACTTC. Protein sequence: CSVEDRGQNYEQYF. The chain couples TRBV29-1 to TRBJ2-7, with 7 bases identical to TRBD1. The germline CDR1 and CDR2 sequences are SQVTM and ANQGSEA. CDR3 length: 14 amino acids. J lost 3 bases, V lost 0 bases, and 5 bases had no gene match.

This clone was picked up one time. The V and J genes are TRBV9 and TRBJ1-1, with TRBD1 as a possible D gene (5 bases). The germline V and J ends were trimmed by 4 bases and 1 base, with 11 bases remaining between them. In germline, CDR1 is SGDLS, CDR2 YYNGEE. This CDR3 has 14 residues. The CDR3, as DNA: TGTGCCAGCAGCACGACAGTTACGAACACTGAAGCTTTCTTT. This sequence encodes CASSTTVTNTEAFF.

CDR3 loop: CASSFPGQSYEQYF. The CDR3 nucleotides read TGTGCCAGCAGCTTCCCGGGACAAAGCTACGAGCAGTACTTC. The chain uses TRBV7-9 and TRBJ2-7, with a tentative D call TRBD1 (6 bases). With 3 bases removed from V and 3 bases from J, the gap between germline ends came to 12 bases. This CDR3 has 14 amino acids. Germline V lookup: CDR1 SEHNR, CDR2 FQNEAQ (reference sequence).

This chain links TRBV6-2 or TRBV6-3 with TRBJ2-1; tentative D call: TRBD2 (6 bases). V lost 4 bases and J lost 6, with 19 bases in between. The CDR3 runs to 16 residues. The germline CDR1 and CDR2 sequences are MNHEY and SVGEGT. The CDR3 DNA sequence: TGTGCCAGCAGTTTCGGCGGGGCAAGGAGGCCCAATGAGCAGTTCTTC. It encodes CASSFGGARRPNEQFF.

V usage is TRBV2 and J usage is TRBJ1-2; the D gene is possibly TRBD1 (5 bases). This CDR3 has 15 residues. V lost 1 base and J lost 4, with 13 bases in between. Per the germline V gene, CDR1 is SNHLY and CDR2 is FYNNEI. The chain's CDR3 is CASSEGLRGIYGYTF. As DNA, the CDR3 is TGTGCCAGCAGTGAAGGTCTTCGGGGGATCTATGGCTACACCTTC.

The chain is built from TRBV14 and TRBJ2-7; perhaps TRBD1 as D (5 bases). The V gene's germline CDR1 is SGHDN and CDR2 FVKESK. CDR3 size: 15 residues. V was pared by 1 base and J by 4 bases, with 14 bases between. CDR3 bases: TGTGCCAGCAGCCAAGCTTCGGGCAGGGTGTACGAGCAGTACTTC. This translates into CASSQASGRVYEQYF.

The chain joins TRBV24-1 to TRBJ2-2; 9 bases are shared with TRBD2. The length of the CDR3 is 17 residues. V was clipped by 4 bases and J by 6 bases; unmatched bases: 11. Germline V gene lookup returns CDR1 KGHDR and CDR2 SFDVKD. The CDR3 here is CATSDPAGGNIAGELFF. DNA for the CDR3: TGTGCCACCAGTGACCCAGCGGGGGGAAATATAGCCGGGGAGCTGTTTTTT.

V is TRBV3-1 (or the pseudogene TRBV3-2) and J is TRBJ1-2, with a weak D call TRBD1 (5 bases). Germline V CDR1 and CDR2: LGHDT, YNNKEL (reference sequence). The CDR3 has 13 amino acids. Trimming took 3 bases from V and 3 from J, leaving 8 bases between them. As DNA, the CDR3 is TGTGCCAGCAGCCACCAGGGCTACTATGGCTACACCTTC. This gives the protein CASSHQGYYGYTF.

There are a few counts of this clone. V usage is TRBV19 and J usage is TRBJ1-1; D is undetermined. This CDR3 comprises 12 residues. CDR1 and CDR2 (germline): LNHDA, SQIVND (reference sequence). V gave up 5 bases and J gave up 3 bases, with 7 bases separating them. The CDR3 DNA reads TGTGCCAGTAGTTTTCGGTACACTGAAGCTTTCTTT. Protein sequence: CASSFRYTEAFF.

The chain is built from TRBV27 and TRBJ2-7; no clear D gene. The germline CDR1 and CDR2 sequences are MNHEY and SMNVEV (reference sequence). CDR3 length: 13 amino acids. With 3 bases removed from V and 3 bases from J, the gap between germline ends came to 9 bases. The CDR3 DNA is TGTGCCAGCAGTTTGGCGGCAGACTACGAGCAGTACTTC. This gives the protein CASSLAADYEQYF.

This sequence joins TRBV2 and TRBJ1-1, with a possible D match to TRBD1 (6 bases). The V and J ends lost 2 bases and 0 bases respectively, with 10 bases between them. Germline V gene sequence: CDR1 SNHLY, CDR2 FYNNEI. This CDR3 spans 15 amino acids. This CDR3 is CASSEFAGVNTEAFF. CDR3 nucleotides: TGTGCCAGCAGTGAATTCGCAGGGGTGAACACTGAAGCTTTCTTT.

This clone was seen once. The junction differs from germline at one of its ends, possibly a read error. The CDR3 DNA follows: TGCGCCAGCAGTCAAGATTGGGGGGGCTCCTACGAGCAGTACTTC. As protein: CASSQDWGGSYEQYF. The gene calls are TRBV4-1 and TRBJ2-7, with TRBD2 matching over 7 bases. The CDR3 loop spans 15 amino acids. The germline gives CDR1 MGHRA, CDR2 YSYEKL.

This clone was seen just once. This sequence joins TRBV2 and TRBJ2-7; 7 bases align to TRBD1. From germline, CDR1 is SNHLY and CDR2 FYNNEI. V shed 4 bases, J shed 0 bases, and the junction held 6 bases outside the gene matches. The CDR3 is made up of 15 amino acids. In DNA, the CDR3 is TGTGCCAGCAGTGTAAGGGGACAGAGCTCCTACGAGCAGTACTTC. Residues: CASSVRGQSSYEQYF.

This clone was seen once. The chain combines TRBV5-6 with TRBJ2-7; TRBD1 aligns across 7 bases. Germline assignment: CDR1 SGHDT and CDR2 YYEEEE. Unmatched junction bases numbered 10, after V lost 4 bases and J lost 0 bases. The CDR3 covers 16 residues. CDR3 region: CASSAEDRSPSYEQYF. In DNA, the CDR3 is TGTGCCAGCAGCGCGGAGGACAGGTCGCCCTCCTACGAGCAGTACTTC.

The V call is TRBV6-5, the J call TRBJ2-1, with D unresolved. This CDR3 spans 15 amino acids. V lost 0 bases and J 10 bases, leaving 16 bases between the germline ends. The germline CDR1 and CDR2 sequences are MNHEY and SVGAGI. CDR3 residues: CASSYSGGQVIEQFF. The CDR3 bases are TGTGCCAGCAGTTACTCGGGTGGGCAGGTAATCGAGCAGTTCTTC.

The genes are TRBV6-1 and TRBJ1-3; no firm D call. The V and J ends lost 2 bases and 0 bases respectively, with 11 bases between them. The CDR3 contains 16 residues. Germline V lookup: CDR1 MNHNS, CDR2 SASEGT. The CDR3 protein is CASSERGFISGNTIYF. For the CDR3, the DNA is TGTGCCAGCAGTGAACGAGGGTTTATCTCTGGAAACACCATATATTTT.

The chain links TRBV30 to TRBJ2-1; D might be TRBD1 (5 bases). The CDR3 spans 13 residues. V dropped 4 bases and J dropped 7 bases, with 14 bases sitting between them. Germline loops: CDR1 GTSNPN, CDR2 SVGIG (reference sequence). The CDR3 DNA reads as TGTGCCTGGAACCAGGGTACCGGGAATGAGCAGTTCTTC. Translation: CAWNQGTGNEQFF.

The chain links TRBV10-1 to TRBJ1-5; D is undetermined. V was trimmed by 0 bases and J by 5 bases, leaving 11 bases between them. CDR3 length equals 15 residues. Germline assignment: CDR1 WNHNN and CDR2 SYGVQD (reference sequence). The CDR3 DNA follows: TGCGCCAGCAGTGAGTCGATTGGAGGAGATCAGCCCCAGCATTTT. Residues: CASSESIGGDQPQHF.

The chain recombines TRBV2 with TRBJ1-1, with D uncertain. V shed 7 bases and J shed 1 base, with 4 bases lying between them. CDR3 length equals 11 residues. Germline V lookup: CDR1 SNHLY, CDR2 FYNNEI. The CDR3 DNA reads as TGTGCCAGCAAGAGGAACACTGAAGCTTTCTTT. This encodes CASKRNTEAFF.

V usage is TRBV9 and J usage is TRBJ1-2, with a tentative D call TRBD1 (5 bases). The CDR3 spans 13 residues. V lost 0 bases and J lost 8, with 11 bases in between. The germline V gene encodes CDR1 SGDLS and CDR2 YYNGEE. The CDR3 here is CASSVDGAQGYTF. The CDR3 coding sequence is TGTGCCAGCAGCGTAGATGGGGCGCAGGGCTACACCTTC.

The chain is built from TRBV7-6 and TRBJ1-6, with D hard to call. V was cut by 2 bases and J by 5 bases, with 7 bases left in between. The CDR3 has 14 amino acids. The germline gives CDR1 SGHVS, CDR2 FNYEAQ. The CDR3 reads CASSLRRNNSPLHF. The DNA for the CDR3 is TGTGCCAGCAGCTTAAGGAGAAATAATTCACCCCTCCACTTT.

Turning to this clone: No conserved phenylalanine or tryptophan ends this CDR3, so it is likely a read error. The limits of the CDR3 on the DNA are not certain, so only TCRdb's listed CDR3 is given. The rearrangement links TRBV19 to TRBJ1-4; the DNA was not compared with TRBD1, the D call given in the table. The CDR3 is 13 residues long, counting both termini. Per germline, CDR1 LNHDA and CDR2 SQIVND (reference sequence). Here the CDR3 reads CASSIGGLGQLEV.

The CDR3 sequence: CASSPQGYEQYF. For the CDR3, the DNA is TGTGCCAGCAGTCCGCAGGGCTACGAGCAGTACTTC. The rearrangement uses TRBV27 and TRBJ2-7; a possible D gene is TRBD1 (5 bases). Trimming removed 5 bases at V and 3 bases at J, with 8 bases between. The CDR3 runs to 12 residues. Looked up from germline, CDR1 is MNHEY and CDR2 is SMNVEV (reference sequence).

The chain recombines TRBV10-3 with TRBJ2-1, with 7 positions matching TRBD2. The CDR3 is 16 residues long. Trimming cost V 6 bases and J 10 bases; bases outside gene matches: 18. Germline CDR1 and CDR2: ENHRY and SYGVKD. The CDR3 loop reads CAIRAGSGRDSLEQFF. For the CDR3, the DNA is TGTGCCATCAGGGCCGGTTCTGGGAGGGATAGTTTGGAGCAGTTCTTC.